This TCR beta chain was sequenced during a study of blood T cell repertoires in COVID-19. Study-wide background: Whether acute or convalescent, the COVID-19 samples came from the United States, Italy and Spain.

In the original processing: For nucleated cells, counts were estimated from reference gene primer amplification. Produced via immunoSEQ multiplex PCR; TCRdb's table is partial and in-frame only. The V and J calls and the clone size are those of that table, but D and trimming were determined from the DNA. Found here are over 150,000 clones, approximately 89% of them singletons; the top ten hold roughly 6.2%. The CDR3 totals 13 residues. CDR1 MNHEY and CDR2 SVGAGI come from the germline V gene. V dropped 6 bases and J dropped 7; count of bases not matched to a gene: 7. Donors in Cohort 3 counted as recovered after two negative PCRs, clearance, or symptom resolution.

What was sequenced was PBMCs or T cells enriched from blood (not recorded which). The V gene is TRBV6-5, the J gene TRBJ1-2; 8 bases agree with TRBD1. This sequence was found in a man in his forties or fifties who had recovered from COVID-19. CDR3 nucleotide sequence: TGTGCCAGCAGACGCGGGACAGGCTCTGGCTACACCTTC. It translates to CASRRGTGSGYTF.